One and the same sample provided the 24 T cell receptor beta chains below, sequenced in a study of cytomegalovirus exposure and HLA in healthy donors. Method: immunoSEQ multiplex PCR; TCRdb's copy keeps in-frame clones and lacks some. The sample lists some 99,000 clones, around nine tenths occurring once. Sequencing used PBMCs. Source of these receptors: a woman between 18 and 29 years old in good health and CMV-seronegative.

The rearrangement uses TRBV7-8 and TRBJ2-1; possible D gene TRBD2, 5 bases. Germline CDR1 and CDR2: SGHVS and FQNEAQ. V lost 7 bases, J lost 0 bases, and 13 bases lay in between. This CDR3 has 15 residues. The chain's CDR3 is CASNLGDYSYNEQFF. The CDR3, as DNA: TGTGCCAGCAACCTTGGCGACTACTCCTACAATGAGCAGTTCTTC.

The chain employs TRBV2 and TRBJ1-2, with D possibly being TRBD1 (5 bases). The CDR3 is 14 amino acids. Looked up from germline, CDR1 is SNHLY and CDR2 is FYNNEI. Between the trimmed V and J ends, which lost 4 bases and 3 bases, there was a span of 12 bases. CDR3 residues: CASSVITGDYGYTF. In DNA form, the CDR3 reads TGTGCCAGCAGTGTAATAACAGGAGACTATGGCTACACCTTC.

The chain is built from TRBV6-1 and TRBJ2-3; 7 nucleotides align to TRBD1. The CDR3 has 14 residues. V was pared by 10 bases and J by 0 bases, with 7 bases of the junction left unmatched. The germline gives CDR1 MNHNS, CDR2 SASEGT. CDR3 nucleotides: TGTGCCATTTTCCGGACAGGTAGCACAGATACGCAGTATTTT. This codes for CAIFRTGSTDTQYF.

This clone came up once. This chain links TRBV7-6 with TRBJ1-6; 7 nucleotides match TRBD1. The ends lost 5 bases at V and 11 bases at J; junction bases unmatched: 9. Germline-derived CDR1 and CDR2 are SGHVS and FNYEAQ. CDR3 length: 14 residues. Here the CDR3 reads CASSRGTEWTPLHF. The CDR3 coding sequence is TGTGCCAGCAGCCGTGGGACAGAGTGGACACCCCTCCACTTT.

This chain uses TRBV6-1 with TRBJ2-3, with 9 bases identical to TRBD1. The CDR3 sequence is 13 residues long. Trimming at V came to 8 bases and at J to 4 bases, leaving 4 bases not matched to a gene. Germline assignment: CDR1 MNHNS and CDR2 SASEGT. CDR3 sequence (DNA): TGTGCCAGCGGGGACAGGGATGCAGATACGCAGTATTTT. Its protein is CASGDRDADTQYF.

The genes are TRBV27 and TRBJ2-5; 7 nucleotides agree with TRBD1. CDR3 length: 15 residues. The trim removed 6 bases at V and 4 bases at J, leaving 11 bases unmatched. CDR1 is MNHEY and CDR2 is SMNVEV in the germline V gene (reference sequence). The CDR3 region is CASRPSDRDRETQYF. Written as DNA, the CDR3 is TGTGCCAGCAGACCGAGCGACCGGGACAGAGAGACCCAGTACTTC.

This clone was observed a handful of times. This chain links TRBV29-1 with TRBJ1-2; D uncertain. CDR1 and CDR2 from the germline V gene are SQVTM and ANQGSEA. This CDR3 contains 8 residues. The CDR3 here is CTGDGYTF. CDR3 bases: TGCACCGGGGATGGCTACACCTTC.

The V gene is TRBV14, the J gene TRBJ2-7; possibly TRBD2 for D (7 bases). Trimming pared 7 bases from V and 2 bases from J, leaving 24 bases between. The CDR3 length is 17 residues. Germline V gene data show CDR1 as SGHDN and CDR2 as FVKESK. As DNA, the CDR3 is TGTGCCAGCACCAATCCCGGACTCGCGGGGGACACCTACGAGCAGTACTTC. Amino acid sequence: CASTNPGLAGDTYEQYF.

This clone has a single count. This chain connects TRBV7-9 to TRBJ1-2; D not certain. The CDR3 contains 13 residues. V lost 2 bases and J lost 4, with 8 bases in between. Germline CDR1 SEHNR, CDR2 FQNEAQ (reference sequence). The CDR3 sequence is CASSLQYPYGYTF. CDR3 DNA: TGTGCCAGCAGCTTACAGTATCCCTATGGCTACACCTTC. The full variable domain, with the rest looked up from reference TRBV7-9 and TRBJ1-2, is DTGVSQNPRHKITKRGQNVTFRCDPISEHNRLYWYRQTLGQGPEFLTYFQNEAQLEKSRLLSDRFSAERPKGSFSTLEIQRTEQGDSAMYLCASSLQYPYGYTFGSGTRLTVV.

This clone was counted a single time. The V call is TRBV20-1, the J call TRBJ1-6; D gene ambiguous. The CDR3 is 11 amino acids. V was clipped by 5 bases and J by 5 bases, with 4 bases between them. Germline CDR1 and CDR2: DFQATT and SNEGSKA (reference sequence). The CDR3 protein is CSAFNNSPLHF. The CDR3 region has the DNA TGCAGTGCTTTCAATAATTCACCCCTCCACTTT.

The chain joins TRBV28 to TRBJ2-7; 9 nucleotides align to TRBD1. V was pared by 7 bases and J by 4 bases, with 11 bases of the junction left unmatched. The CDR3 totals 15 residues. Germline V gene data show CDR1 as MDHEN and CDR2 as SYDVKM. CDR3 nucleotide sequence: TGTGCCAGCATGGAACAAGGACAGGGGAAATACGAGCAGTACTTC. Translation: CASMEQGQGKYEQYF.

J is TRBJ2-7 and V is TRBV19, with 8 bases identical to TRBD1. The CDR3 runs to 14 residues. After removal of 5 bases from V and 2 bases from J, the junction contained 5 bases not matched to a gene. The germline gives CDR1 LNHDA, CDR2 SQIVND (reference sequence). CDR3 protein: CASSPRTGPYEQYF. The CDR3 DNA follows: TGTGCCAGTAGTCCTCGGACAGGGCCCTACGAGCAGTACTTC.

The chain is built from TRBV5-8 and TRBJ2-7; D might be TRBD2 (6 bases). Germline V gene lookup returns CDR1 SGHTS and CDR2 YDEGEE. The length of the CDR3 is 13 residues. Trimming removed 4 bases at V and 7 bases at J, with 15 bases between. CDR3 sequence reads: CASSLGTGEEQYF. The CDR3 nucleotides are TGTGCCAGCAGCCTTGGGACGGGGGAAGAGCAGTACTTC.

The chain links TRBV6-6 to TRBJ2-7, with 7 positions matching TRBD1. Germline V CDR1 and CDR2: MNHNY, SVGAGI (reference sequence). The CDR3 is made up of 14 amino acids. The J segment lost 2 bases and the V segment lost 4 bases, leaving 5 bases of the junction unmatched. CDR3 amino acids: CASSSGTATYEQYF. CDR3 in DNA: TGTGCCAGCAGTTCCGGGACAGCTACCTACGAGCAGTACTTC.

V usage is TRBV5-6 and J usage is TRBJ1-2; 8 nucleotides agree with TRBD1. V shed 3 bases and J 4 bases; nucleotides not matched to a gene: 5. This CDR3 has 14 amino acids. The germline V gene has CDR1 SGHDT and CDR2 YYEEEE. This CDR3 reads CASSSTGTGYGYTF. Here the CDR3 DNA reads TGTGCCAGCAGCTCCACCGGGACAGGCTATGGCTACACCTTC.

This clone was seen only once. This chain uses TRBV18 with TRBJ2-1; the D gene is possibly TRBD2 (6 bases). Germline CDR1 and CDR2: KGHSH and LQKENI. The CDR3 covers 15 residues. V lost 6 bases and J lost 5, with 17 bases in between. This CDR3 reads CASSVTKRAHNEQFF. Written as DNA, the CDR3 is TGTGCCAGCTCCGTCACCAAGCGGGCCCACAATGAGCAGTTCTTC.

This chain uses TRBV29-1 with TRBJ2-1; 8 nucleotides line up with TRBD1. The V gene's germline CDR1 is SQVTM and CDR2 ANQGSEA. V lost 3 bases to trimming and J lost 8 bases; unmatched junction nucleotides: 6. The CDR3 runs to 13 residues. The CDR3 coding sequence is TGCAGCGTTGACGGCAGGGGGCTTGATGAGCAGTTCTTC. Translating it yields CSVDGRGLDEQFF.

The V and J genes are TRBV5-4 and TRBJ1-1; a possible D gene is TRBD1 (5 bases). The CDR3 is 12 residues long. V lost 9 bases and J lost 2, with 11 bases in between. CDR1 is SGHNT, CDR2 YYREEE, per germline (reference sequence). In DNA, the CDR3 is TGTGCCACCGCCGGACATAACACTGAAGCTTTCTTT. Residues: CATAGHNTEAFF.

The chain employs TRBV2 and TRBJ1-1; 7 positions match TRBD1. V was pared by 8 bases and J by 1 base, with 19 bases of the junction left unmatched. Germline-derived CDR1 and CDR2 are SNHLY and FYNNEI. This CDR3 spans 18 amino acids. In nucleotides, the CDR3 is TGTGCCAGCCCCCGGGTCCCTACTAGGGACAGCCCGAACACTGAAGCTTTCTTT. Translated, it gives CASPRVPTRDSPNTEAFF.

J is TRBJ2-1 and V is TRBV4-3; the match to TRBD2 covers 11 bases. Trimming cost V 3 bases and J 3 bases; bases outside gene matches: 1. This CDR3 contains 15 residues. Germline values: CDR1 LGHNA, CDR2 YSLEER. CDR3 DNA: TGCGCCAGCAGCCAGACTAGCGGGGACTACAATGAGCAGTTCTTC. This codes for CASSQTSGDYNEQFF.

This clone has a handful of counts. The V and J genes are TRBV19 and TRBJ1-1; TRBD1 agrees at 9 bases. This CDR3 has 13 residues. The V gene's germline CDR1 is LNHDA and CDR2 SQIVND (reference sequence). V dropped 5 bases and J dropped 5; count of bases not matched to a gene: 3. CDR3 DNA sequence: TGTGCCAGTAGTCGACAGGGGGAAACTGAAGCTTTCTTT. Residues: CASSRQGETEAFF.

This chain joins TRBV7-7 and TRBJ1-1; D is unresolved. CDR1 SSHAT and CDR2 FNYEAQ come from the germline V gene (reference sequence). Trimming took off 5 bases at V and 4 bases at J, with 11 bases between the two ends. The CDR3 has 13 residues. The CDR3 bases are TGTGCCAGCAGCCCGAATGAGGGCACTGAAGCTTTCTTT. It encodes CASSPNEGTEAFF. The whole variable domain, remainder taken from reference TRBV7-7 and TRBJ1-1, is GAGVSQSPRYKVTKRGQDVTLRCDPISSHATLYWYQQALGQGPEFLTYFNYEAQPDKSGLPSDRFSAERPEGSISTLTIQRTEQRDSAMYRCASSPNEGTEAFFGQGTRLTVV.

This clone was found a few times. J is TRBJ1-2 and V is TRBV7-9; D remains ambiguous. Germline V gene data show CDR1 as SEHNR and CDR2 as FQNEAQ (reference sequence). This CDR3 spans 12 amino acids. Trimming left V 1 base short and J 4 bases short, with 4 bases between. Written as DNA, the CDR3 is TGTGCCAGCAGCTTAGGCGGCTATGGCTACACCTTC. It is translated as CASSLGGYGYTF.

For the CDR3, the DNA is TGTGCCAGCAGCTTAGACAGAGATACGCAGTATTTT. This sequence encodes CASSLDRDTQYF. The chain joins TRBV7-9 to TRBJ2-3, with D unclear. Per the germline V gene, CDR1 is SEHNR and CDR2 is FQNEAQ (reference sequence). The CDR3 runs to 12 residues. The ends were cut back, 1 base at V and 5 bases at J, with 4 bases in the middle. The whole variable domain, filled in from reference TRBV7-9 and TRBJ2-3, reads DTGVSQNPRHKITKRGQNVTFRCDPISEHNRLYWYRQTLGQGPEFLTYFQNEAQLEKSRLLSDRFSAERPKGSFSTLEIQRTEQGDSAMYLCASSLDRDTQYFGPGTRLTVL.